Shown below are 31 T cell receptor beta chains from a single sample sequenced in a study of breast tumors, draining lymph nodes, adjacent tissues. The lymph nodes were axillary draining lymph nodes from breast cancer patients. TCRdb called the multiplex PCR reads again in MiXCR, with one record for every CDR3 protein. The sample holds around 170,000 distinct CDR3 sequences, 25% to 40% seen once. Sequencing was carried out using axillary lymph node tissue. The receptors come from a female donor with breast cancer. Some clones in this sample may be carry-over from other donors' samples.

V is TRBV6-6 and J is TRBJ1-5; no clear D. Germline CDR1 MNHNY, CDR2 SVGAGI (reference sequence). V was shortened by 0 bases and J by 3 bases, with 15 bases between the two germline ends. This CDR3 has 17 residues. This chain's CDR3 is CASSYSIFPQDNQPQHF. CDR3 DNA: TGTGCCAGCAGTTACTCGATCTTCCCTCAAGACAATCAGCCCCAGCATTTT.

This chain links TRBV19 with TRBJ2-7; 7 bases fit TRBD2. V lost 6 bases to trimming and J lost 1 base; unmatched junction nucleotides: 27. The CDR3 is made up of 21 amino acids. CDR1 and CDR2 (germline): LNHDA, SQIVND (reference sequence). DNA for the CDR3: TGTGCCAGTAGGTTGGGTGGGAGGGCTATATGGAACACTGAAGCTTCCTACGAGCAGTACTTC. This gives the protein CASRLGGRAIWNTEASYEQYF.

The table lists this clonotype with many counts. The chain recombines TRBV20-1 with TRBJ1-6; no clear D. This CDR3 has 11 amino acids. V was clipped by 0 bases and J by 10 bases, with 4 bases between them. Germline V CDR1 and CDR2: DFQATT, SNEGSKA (reference sequence). The CDR3 coding sequence is TGCAGTGCTAGAGAGGGATCACCCCTCCACTTT. It translates to CSAREGSPLHF.

CDR3 loop: CASSGGGTGSTDTQYF. DNA of the CDR3: TGTGCCAGCTCGGGAGGGGGGACAGGCAGCACAGATACGCAGTATTTT. The gene calls are TRBV28 and TRBJ2-3; D assignment may be TRBD1 or TRBD2 (8 bases each). The germline CDR1 and CDR2 sequences are MDHEN and SYDVKM. CDR3 size: 16 residues. The ends were cut back, 8 bases at V and 0 bases at J, with 18 bases in the middle.

This clonotype appeared many times. The chain employs TRBV6-6 and TRBJ2-5; 8 bases fit TRBD2. Germline loops: CDR1 MNHNY, CDR2 SVGAGI (reference sequence). Trimming at V came to 5 bases and at J to 5 bases, leaving 10 bases not matched to a gene. The CDR3 sequence is 15 residues long. The CDR3 here is CASSRTGGPEETQYF. DNA for the CDR3: TGTGCCAGCAGTAGGACGGGGGGGCCTGAGGAGACCCAGTACTTC.

V and J are TRBV2 and TRBJ1-1; 7 bases fit TRBD1. Germline loops: CDR1 SNHLY, CDR2 FYNNEI. The junction had 8 bases not matched to a gene; V was cut back by 4 bases and J by 6 bases. The CDR3 sequence is 14 residues long. CDR3 sequence reads: CASSVEGASAEAFF. Here the CDR3 DNA reads TGTGCCAGCAGTGTGGAGGGGGCGAGTGCTGAAGCTTTCTTT.

This clonotype occurred many times. The rearrangement links TRBV9 to TRBJ1-2; D may be TRBD1 (5 bases). The CDR3 runs 15 residues. V shed 3 bases and J shed 8 bases, with 20 bases lying between them. The V gene's germline CDR1 is SGDLS and CDR2 YYNGEE. The CDR3 spells CASSAWGGSPGGYTF. The CDR3 DNA is TGTGCCAGCAGCGCGTGGGGGGGGAGTCCAGGGGGCTACACCTTC.

As for this clonotype: One junction end does not reproduce the germline sequence, and a read error may be involved. The rearrangement links TRBV9 to TRBJ2-3; D is undetermined. The germline CDR1 and CDR2 sequences are SGDLS and YYNGEE. The CDR3 totals 15 residues. Here the CDR3 DNA reads TGTGCCAGCAGCGTAGAGCTGCTTACCACAGATACGCGGTATTTT. It codes for CASSVELLTTDTRYF.

The chain couples TRBV29-1 to TRBJ1-4; D not certain. Trimming pared 7 bases from V and 0 bases from J, leaving 15 bases between. Germline V lookup: CDR1 SQVTM, CDR2 ANQGSEA. The CDR3 sequence is 15 residues long. As DNA, the CDR3 is TGCAGCGCCGGACCGTGGAGTGCAACTAATGAAAAACTGTTTTTT. Amino acid sequence: CSAGPWSATNEKLFF.

The CDR3 loop reads CSVEDERGTGANVLTF. The CDR3, as DNA: TGCAGCGTTGAAGATGAGCGGGGGACTGGGGCCAACGTCCTGACTTTC. V usage is TRBV29-1 and J usage is TRBJ2-6; 8 bases are a match to TRBD2. The CDR3 runs to 16 residues. Germline-derived CDR1 and CDR2 are SQVTM and ANQGSEA. Trimming cost V 0 bases and J 2 bases; bases outside gene matches: 3.

The chain uses TRBV11-3 and TRBJ1-5; the D gene is possibly TRBD1 (5 bases). The V gene's germline CDR1 is SGHNT and CDR2 YENEEA. The CDR3 is made up of 15 amino acids. V lost 4 bases and J lost 3, with 13 bases in between. The CDR3 reads CASSYNRKANQPQHF. The DNA of the CDR3 is TGTGCCAGCAGCTATAACAGGAAGGCCAATCAGCCCCAGCATTTT.

This clonotype was detected many times. The chain employs TRBV2 and TRBJ1-4, with a weak D call TRBD1 (6 bases). Germline lookup yields CDR1 SNHLY and CDR2 FYNNEI. The V end was cut by 6 bases, the J end by 8 bases, with 16 bases between. The CDR3 length is 14 residues. In DNA form, the CDR3 reads TGTGCCAGCAGATGGACAGAGGCGGACGAAAAACTGTTTTTT. This encodes CASRWTEADEKLFF. The full variable domain, with the rest looked up from reference TRBV2 and TRBJ1-4, is EPEVTQTPSHQVTQMGQEVILRCVPISNHLYFYWYRQILGQKVEFLVSFYNNEISEKSEIFDDQFSVERPDGSNFTLKIRSTKLEDSAMYFCASRWTEADEKLFFGSGTQLSVL.

A single count supports this clonotype. This may arise from a read error, as a much more abundant clone is one base away. This sequence joins TRBV5-8 and TRBJ1-2; D gene ambiguous. V shed 4 bases and J shed 0 bases, with 16 bases lying between them. This CDR3 is built from 16 residues. Per germline, CDR1 SGHTS and CDR2 YDEGEE. CDR3 residues: CASSPRLTATNYGYTF. For the CDR3, the DNA is TGTGCCAGCAGCCCGAGGTTAACGGCGACTAACTATGGCTACACCTTC.

This clonotype was counted many times. The chain carries TRBV7-8 and TRBJ2-1; 9 positions agree with TRBD2. CDR1 and CDR2 from the germline V gene are SGHVS and FQNEAQ. This CDR3 has 19 residues. V lost 0 bases to trimming and J lost 7 bases; unmatched junction nucleotides: 16. The CDR3 reads CASSLAGWRGGLNRNEQFF. In DNA, the CDR3 is TGTGCCAGCAGCTTAGCGGGTTGGCGGGGGGGCTTGAATCGGAATGAGCAGTTCTTC. Full variable domain (remainder filled in from reference TRBV7-8 and TRBJ2-1): GAGVSQSPRYKVAKRGQDVALRCDPISGHVSLFWYQQALGQGPEFLTYFQNEAQLDKSGLPSDRFFAERPEGSVSTLKIQRTQQEDSAVYLCASSLAGWRGGLNRNEQFFGPGTRLTVL.

V gene TRBV7-3 combines with J gene TRBJ2-5, with TRBD2 as a possible D gene (7 bases). This CDR3 has 16 amino acids. V was shortened by 1 base and J by 3 bases, with 15 bases between the two germline ends. Germline-derived CDR1 and CDR2 are SGHTA and FQGTGA. CDR3 DNA: TGTGCCAGCAGCTTAAGACAGGCGGGAGTGGAAGAGACCCAGTACTTC. Its translation is CASSLRQAGVEETQYF.

This clonotype was observed once. V usage is TRBV7-2 and J usage is TRBJ1-5, with 11 bases fitting TRBD1. J gave up 5 bases and V 2 bases, and 2 bases lay outside the gene matches. This CDR3 spans 15 amino acids. Germline-derived CDR1 and CDR2 are SGHTA and FQGNSA. For the CDR3, the DNA is TGTGCCAGCAGCTTACTGGGACAGGGGGATCAGCCCCAGCATTTT. It codes for CASSLLGQGDQPQHF.

Of note for this clonotype: One junction end does not reproduce the germline sequence, and a read error may be involved. The chain joins TRBV6-5 to TRBJ2-4; 9 nucleotides align to TRBD1. The CDR3 contains 15 residues. Germline V gene sequence: CDR1 MNHEY, CDR2 SVGAGI. In DNA, the CDR3 is TGTGCCAGCAGTCACTCAGGGACAGGGAGGAACATTCAGTACTTC. This translates into CASSHSGTGRNIQYF.

This clonotype was detected ten times or more. The rearrangement uses TRBV2 and TRBJ2-2, with 7 bases matching TRBD2. J lost 6 bases, V lost 7 bases, and 8 bases had no gene match. CDR3 length: 14 amino acids. CDR1 and CDR2 (germline): SNHLY, FYNNEI. The chain's CDR3 is CASIPAAGAGELFF. The CDR3 DNA is TGTGCCAGCATCCCGGCCGCGGGGGCCGGGGAGCTGTTTTTT.

This clonotype was seen ten or more times. V gene TRBV2 combines with J gene TRBJ1-4, with D perhaps matching TRBD1 (5 bases). The germline gives CDR1 SNHLY, CDR2 FYNNEI. Trimming stripped 4 bases from V and 5 bases from J, with 11 bases between. This CDR3 region has 14 residues. The CDR3 loop is CASSGRGKNEKLFF. DNA of the CDR3: TGTGCCAGCAGTGGACGGGGCAAAAATGAAAAACTGTTTTTT.

This clonotype was seen only a few times. The chain recombines TRBV27 with TRBJ1-5; 8 bases are shared with TRBD1. CDR3 length: 12 amino acids. Germline CDR1 is MNHEY and CDR2 is SMNVEV (reference sequence). V lost 11 bases and J lost 5; bases outside the gene matches: 5. DNA for the CDR3: TGTGCCGAACAGGGGGTCCATCAGCCCCAGCATTTT. As protein: CAEQGVHQPQHF.

A word on this clonotype: A much more abundant neighbour one base away suggests this may be a read error. The rearrangement uses TRBV11-2 and TRBJ2-7; a weak D match, TRBD2 (5 bases). Germline CDR1 and CDR2: SGHAT and FQNNGV. The CDR3 is made up of 13 amino acids. CDR3 region: CASSDLTVGERYF. DNA for the CDR3: TGTGCCAGCAGCGACCTTACGGTCGGGGAGCGGTACTTC.

Comment on this clonotype: Since the CDR3 does not end with the conserved phenylalanine or tryptophan, this likely comes from a read error. J is TRBJ1-4 and V is TRBV19; the D gene is possibly TRBD1 (6 bases). This CDR3 has 17 residues. Looked up from germline, CDR1 is LNHDA and CDR2 is SQIVND (reference sequence). Trimming left V 4 bases short and J 0 bases short, with 15 bases between. CDR3 protein: CASSRVGGSTTNEKLFI. CDR3 coding DNA: TGTGCCAGTAGTAGGGTGGGGGGCAGTACAACTAATGAAAAACTGTTTATT.

This clonotype was observed many times. The V and J genes are TRBV7-6 and TRBJ2-5, with a possible D match to TRBD2 (5 bases). Germline assignment: CDR1 SGHVS and CDR2 FNYEAQ. With 2 bases removed from V and 4 bases from J, the gap between germline ends came to 8 bases. CDR3 length: 13 amino acids. The CDR3 DNA follows: TGTGCCAGCAGCTTAATGGGGAGAGAGACCCAGTACTTC. It encodes CASSLMGRETQYF.

The chain combines TRBV12-5 with TRBJ2-1; D ambiguous. The CDR3 runs to 13 residues. Per the germline V gene, CDR1 is LGHNT and CDR2 is FRNRAP. Trimming took off 1 base at V and 0 bases at J, with 1 base between the two ends. CDR3 sequence reads: CASGLASYNEQFF. The CDR3 DNA is TGTGCTAGTGGTTTGGCCTCCTACAATGAGCAGTTCTTC.

This clonotype has a count of ten or more. J is TRBJ2-2 and V is TRBV7-2; tentatively, D is TRBD2 (5 bases). The CDR3 is 16 residues long. The V end was cut by 5 bases, the J end by 0 bases, with 13 bases between. Germline V CDR1 and CDR2: SGHTA, FQGNSA. The CDR3 spells CASSPIGGPNTGELFF. In DNA, the CDR3 is TGTGCCAGCAGCCCTATCGGCGGGCCGAACACCGGGGAGCTGTTTTTT.

At least ten counts were recorded for this clonotype. The genes are TRBV20-1 and TRBJ2-3; D ambiguous. V lost 7 bases and J lost 2, with 13 bases in between. This CDR3 region has 13 residues. The germline V gene has CDR1 DFQATT and CDR2 SNEGSKA (reference sequence). CDR3 protein: CSGNLGFTDTQYF. The CDR3 DNA sequence: TGCAGTGGGAATTTAGGCTTCACAGATACGCAGTATTTT.

The table lists this clonotype with a few counts. A much larger clone lies one base from this, so it may be a read error. This chain connects TRBV9 to TRBJ2-2, with D maybe TRBD2 (5 bases). The CDR3 totals 14 residues. Germline values: CDR1 SGDLS, CDR2 YYNGEE. CDR3 residues: CASSVAGNTGELSF. Written as DNA, the CDR3 is TGTGCCAGCAGCGTAGCGGGGAACACCGGGGAGCTGTCTTTT.

This chain uses TRBV5-4 with TRBJ1-6, with 9 bases matching TRBD1. Germline CDR1 is SGHNT and CDR2 is YYREEE (reference sequence). The junction had 9 bases not matched to a gene; V was cut back by 2 bases and J by 15 bases. There are 14 residues in the CDR3. The CDR3 bases are TGTGCCAGCAGCTTCGGAGGGACAGGGACTTACCTCCACTTT. Its protein is CASSFGGTGTYLHF.

The sample holds many counts of this clonotype. The chain has TRBV5-6 and TRBJ1-5; no firm D call. CDR3 length: 15 residues. Trimming took off 0 bases at V and 2 bases at J, with 9 bases between the two ends. Looked up from germline, CDR1 is SGHDT and CDR2 is YYEEEE. CDR3 bases: TGTGCCAGCAGCTTGGGAGGGTACGGCAATCAGCCCCAGCATTTT. Protein sequence: CASSLGGYGNQPQHF.

This chain joins TRBV7-9 and TRBJ2-7; 10 bases match TRBD1. The CDR3 consists of 16 residues. With V trimmed by 3 bases and J by 7 bases, 12 bases remained unmatched. The germline gives CDR1 SEHNR, CDR2 FQNEAQ (reference sequence). CDR3 residues: CASSFTGTGAPEEQYF. CDR3 sequence (DNA): TGTGCCAGCAGCTTCACCGGGACAGGGGCACCGGAAGAGCAGTACTTC.

The chain links TRBV18 to TRBJ2-6; D tentatively reads TRBD1 or TRBD2 (5 bases each). The V end was cut by 3 bases, the J end by 0 bases, with 9 bases between. The length of the CDR3 is 16 residues. Germline-derived CDR1 and CDR2 are KGHSH and LQKENI. CDR3 protein: CASSPGVGSGANVLTF. CDR3 nucleotides: TGTGCCAGCTCACCGGGGGTGGGCTCTGGGGCCAACGTCCTGACTTTC.